The entry that follows covers one T cell receptor (beta chain) sequence. The V segment lost 4 bases and the J segment 0 bases; nucleotides outside the gene matches: 7. From germline, CDR1 is SGHRS and CDR2 YFSETQ. This CDR3 region has 15 residues. This sample stems from a study of blood T cells in healthy people across ages. At the level of the study: Per every two T cells, about one barcoded beta molecule was captured by template switching.

Collection of roughly 10 milliliters of peripheral blood was performed for each donor. A second PCR, run for about 7 to 11 cycles, used a sample-barcoded 5' primer plus a J-beta primer mix. A 12-random-nucleotide template-switch adaptor tagged each cDNA molecule. TCRdb independently ran MiXCR on the 5' RACE reads; one entry per CDR3 protein. Found here are 1.2 million to 1.5 million distinct CDR3 sequences, about 43% of them singletons; the top ten hold roughly 8.2%. The receptor was derived from a woman under 30 in good health. The genes are TRBV5-1 and TRBJ2-7; the match to TRBD2 covers 7 bases. The sequenced material came from blood. CDR3 loop: CASSPQAGPSYEQYF. The DNA of the CDR3 is TGCGCCAGCAGCCCACAAGCGGGACCCTCCTACGAGCAGTACTTC.